Following are 32 T cell receptor beta chains from one sample sequenced in a study of blood T cell repertoires in COVID-19. Assay: immunoSEQ multiplex PCR; the TCRdb copy retains only in-frame clones and omits some. Here the sample spans 350,000 to 450,000 clones, around 87% being singletons. The sample was PBMCs or T cells enriched from blood (not recorded which). All receptors come from a man aged 35 to 55 in a cohort exposed to, infected with or recovered from COVID-19 (not recorded which).

This clone was detected only a few times. For the CDR3, the DNA is TGTGCCAGCAGCCAGTCAGGGGCTCCTGAAGCTTTCTTT. Its protein product is CASSQSGAPEAFF. The chain joins TRBV3-1 (or the pseudogene TRBV3-2) to TRBJ1-1, with TRBD1 as a possible D gene (6 bases). Germline V gene data show CDR1 as LGHDT and CDR2 as YNNKEL (reference sequence). CDR3 length equals 13 residues. Trimming took off 3 bases at V and 6 bases at J, with 11 bases between the two ends.

This rearrangement joins TRBV5-1 to TRBJ1-4; TRBD1 matches 10 bases. The CDR3 spans 18 residues. J lost 2 bases, V lost 2 bases, and 9 bases had no gene match. Germline V gene data show CDR1 as SGHRS and CDR2 as YFSETQ. The CDR3 DNA is TGCGCCAGCAGCTTACCGACAGGGGGCGCGAGGACTAATGAAAAACTGTTTTTT. Protein: CASSLPTGGARTNEKLFF.

The chain uses TRBV5-4 and TRBJ2-5, with TRBD1 matching 11 bases. The V and J ends lost 3 bases and 5 bases, in that order; junction bases with no gene match: 3. Germline CDR1 and CDR2: SGHNT and YYREEE (reference sequence). This CDR3 contains 14 residues. The CDR3 DNA is TGTGCCAGCAGCTCCCGGGACAGGGGGGAGACCCAGTACTTC. Residues: CASSSRDRGETQYF.

The V and J genes are TRBV19 and TRBJ2-7; D unresolved. V was trimmed by 5 bases and J by 4 bases, leaving 12 bases between them. Germline V lookup: CDR1 LNHDA, CDR2 SQIVND (reference sequence). This CDR3 spans 13 amino acids. Written as DNA, the CDR3 is TGTGCCAGTAGTTTCTCCGGGTTGTACGAGCAGTACTTC. The encoded protein is CASSFSGLYEQYF.

The chain links TRBV7-9 to TRBJ2-1; 10 nucleotides align to TRBD2. Germline CDR1 is SEHNR and CDR2 is FQNEAQ (reference sequence). With V trimmed by 5 bases and J by 6 bases, 7 bases remained unmatched. The CDR3 totals 15 residues. As DNA, the CDR3 is TGTGCCAGCAGCAGTCCGGGACTAGCGATCAATGAGCAGTTCTTC. Protein sequence: CASSSPGLAINEQFF.

This clone has just one count. V gene TRBV5-1 combines with J gene TRBJ2-2; weak D call: TRBD2 (5 bases). The CDR3 has 15 amino acids. V lost 4 bases and J 5 bases, leaving 15 bases between the germline ends. CDR1 and CDR2 from the germline V gene are SGHRS and YFSETQ. The DNA for the CDR3 is TGCGCCAGCAGCCCGGTCGTCGGGGATACCGGGGAGCTGTTTTTT. This translates into CASSPVVGDTGELFF.

V gene TRBV30 combines with J gene TRBJ1-3; TRBD1 is a possible D gene (5 bases). V lost 3 bases and J 0 bases, leaving 15 bases between the germline ends. Looked up from germline, CDR1 is GTSNPN and CDR2 is SVGIG (reference sequence). The CDR3 extends over 16 amino acids. The CDR3, as DNA: TGTGCCTGGAGGGACCCGGGACTGAGCTCTGGAAACACCATATATTTT. Protein: CAWRDPGLSSGNTIYF.

The rearrangement uses TRBV4-1 and TRBJ2-3; D possibly corresponds to TRBD2 (5 bases). Trimming removed 1 base from V and 2 bases from J, with 13 bases in between. The germline V gene encodes CDR1 MGHRA and CDR2 YSYEKL. The CDR3 is 16 amino acids. CDR3 DNA: TGCGCCAGCAGCCAAGTGACTACCCATTTCACAGATACGCAGTATTTT. Its protein is CASSQVTTHFTDTQYF.

The genes are TRBV19 and TRBJ1-6, with D possibly matching TRBD1 (6 bases). Trimming removed 7 bases from V and 11 bases from J, with 21 bases in between. The CDR3 runs to 15 residues. CDR1 is LNHDA and CDR2 is SQIVND in the germline V gene (reference sequence). CDR3 coding DNA: TGTGCCAGTACGCCGGACAGAGACTCTTTGCCACCCCTCCACTTT. It encodes CASTPDRDSLPPLHF.

The chain uses TRBV7-9 and TRBJ1-2; possible D gene TRBD1, 6 bases. The CDR3 contains 13 residues. Per the germline V gene, CDR1 is SEHNR and CDR2 is FQNEAQ (reference sequence). The V gene lost 3 bases and the J gene lost 6 bases, with 11 bases spanning the gap. The CDR3 region has the DNA TGTGCCAGCAGCTTGGACAGCAACCATGGCTACACCTTC. Translated: CASSLDSNHGYTF.

This clone has a single count. The gene calls are TRBV5-4 and TRBJ1-3; no firm D call. CDR1 is SGHNT and CDR2 is YYREEE in the germline V gene (reference sequence). Trimming shortened V by 6 bases and J by 0 bases, and 7 bases separated the two germline ends. This CDR3 has 13 amino acids. CDR3 loop: CASKAGSGNTIYF. The CDR3 DNA is TGTGCCAGCAAGGCAGGCTCTGGAAACACCATATATTTT.

The chain carries TRBV15 and TRBJ2-3; TRBD2 agrees at 8 bases. V lost 3 bases, J lost 0 bases, and 20 bases stayed unmatched. The CDR3 is made up of 21 amino acids. Germline V CDR1 and CDR2: LNHNV, YYDKDF (reference sequence). This CDR3 reads CATSRGVGISGSGISTDTQYF. In nucleotides, the CDR3 is TGTGCCACCAGCAGGGGGGTGGGTATCAGCGGGAGCGGCATTAGCACAGATACGCAGTATTTT.

V is TRBV6-1 and J is TRBJ2-1, with D maybe TRBD2 (6 bases). There are 15 residues in the CDR3. CDR1 is MNHNS and CDR2 is SASEGT in the germline V gene. Trimming shortened V by 3 bases and J by 4 bases, and 13 bases separated the two germline ends. The CDR3: CASSESGGTYNEQFF. CDR3 bases: TGTGCCAGCAGTGAGTCAGGCGGGACGTACAATGAGCAGTTCTTC.

The rearrangement links TRBV14 to TRBJ1-2; a weak D match, TRBD1 (5 bases). This CDR3 region has 15 residues. Trimming removed 5 bases at V and 5 bases at J, with 18 bases between. Germline V CDR1 and CDR2: SGHDN, FVKESK. CDR3 residues: CASSERSGGDYGYTF. The CDR3 DNA reads as TGTGCCAGCAGCGAACGGTCCGGGGGAGATTATGGCTACACCTTC.

This chain uses TRBV4-1 with TRBJ2-7; 7 bases are shared with TRBD1. The CDR3 sequence is 15 residues long. Germline loops: CDR1 MGHRA, CDR2 YSYEKL. Trimming cost V 4 bases and J 5 bases; bases outside gene matches: 11. The CDR3 sequence: CASSRQGGAGHEQYF. The CDR3 DNA is TGCGCCAGCAGCCGACAAGGGGGCGCAGGACACGAGCAGTACTTC.

The count of this clone is one. The chain is built from TRBV7-2 and TRBJ1-6; D uncertain. The length of the CDR3 is 16 residues. Germline lookup yields CDR1 SGHTA and CDR2 FQGNSA. The V end lost 1 base, the J end lost 1 base, and 8 bases lay between the germline ends. The CDR3 region is CASSLVGVSYNSPLHF. In DNA form, the CDR3 reads TGTGCCAGCAGCTTAGTCGGGGTGTCCTATAATTCACCCCTCCACTTT.

In DNA form, the CDR3 reads TGTGCCAGCAGTAGGACAGGGAGGGAAAACACCATATATTTT. It translates to CASSRTGRENTIYF. The gene calls are TRBV7-9 and TRBJ1-3; 8 nucleotides line up with TRBD1. Germline trimming cut 6 bases from V and 6 bases from J; bases unmatched to any gene: 7. CDR1 and CDR2 (germline): SEHNR, FQNEAQ (reference sequence). The CDR3 loop spans 14 amino acids.

There are a few counts of this clone. V is TRBV5-1 and J is TRBJ2-1, with 7 bases that match TRBD1. The germline V gene encodes CDR1 SGHRS and CDR2 YFSETQ. V shed 0 bases, J shed 0 bases, and the junction held 9 bases outside the gene matches. This CDR3 has 18 amino acids. The CDR3 sequence is CASSLGGTVRSSYNEQFF. As DNA, the CDR3 is TGCGCCAGCAGCTTGGGGGGGACAGTTCGAAGCTCCTACAATGAGCAGTTCTTC.

J is TRBJ1-1 and V is TRBV29-1; TRBD1 aligns across 7 bases. The CDR3 is 13 residues long. Germline V lookup: CDR1 SQVTM, CDR2 ANQGSEA. With V trimmed by 4 bases and J by 1 base, 3 bases remained unmatched. The chain's CDR3 is CSVVGTANTEAFF. DNA for the CDR3: TGCAGCGTTGTTGGGACAGCGAACACTGAAGCTTTCTTT.

The gene calls are TRBV5-1 and TRBJ1-1; D may be TRBD1 (6 bases). Trimming cost V 4 bases and J 6 bases, with 19 bases left between them. Germline V lookup: CDR1 SGHRS, CDR2 YFSETQ. The CDR3 sequence is 15 residues long. DNA of the CDR3: TGCGCCAGCAGCATCCAACAGGGTGAAGTGTCTGAAGCTTTCTTT. Amino acids: CASSIQQGEVSEAFF. Looking up the rest from reference TRBV5-1 and TRBJ1-1 gives the full variable domain: KAGVTQTPRYLIKTRGQQVTLSCSPISGHRSVSWYQQTPGQGLQFLFEYFSETQRNKGNFPGRFSGRQFSNSRSEMNVSTLELGDSALYLCASSIQQGEVSEAFFGQGTRLTVV.

V gene TRBV4-1 combines with J gene TRBJ2-1, with D perhaps matching TRBD1 (6 bases). CDR3 length equals 15 residues. Germline lookup yields CDR1 MGHRA and CDR2 YSYEKL. V lost 2 bases and J 6 bases, leaving 14 bases between the germline ends. The CDR3, as DNA: TGCGCCAGCAGCCAACAACAGGGTTCGGGCAATGAGCAGTTCTTC. Its translation: CASSQQQGSGNEQFF.

The chain combines TRBV28 with TRBJ2-5; D gene uncertain. The CDR3 contains 13 residues. Germline loops: CDR1 MDHEN, CDR2 SYDVKM. The V end was cut by 5 bases, the J end by 3 bases, with 10 bases between. The CDR3 DNA reads TGTGCCAGCAGTGAGAATTTCAAAGAGACCCAGTACTTC. As protein: CASSENFKETQYF. Looking up the rest from reference TRBV28 and TRBJ2-5 gives the full variable domain: DVKVTQSSRYLVKRTGEKVFLECVQDMDHENMFWYRQDPGLGLRLIYFSYDVKMKEKGDIPEGYSVSREKKERFSLILESASTNQTSMYLCASSENFKETQYFGPGTRLLVL.

The chain is built from TRBV2 and TRBJ1-5; TRBD1 matches at 7 bases. The CDR3 loop spans 11 amino acids. The germline CDR1 and CDR2 sequences are SNHLY and FYNNEI. V lost 3 bases, J lost 15 bases, and 5 bases stayed unmatched. The CDR3 region has the DNA TGTGCCAGCAGTGAGAGGGGGCGTTGGCATTTT. Translating gives CASSERGRWHF.

The chain combines TRBV6-1 with TRBJ1-2; D is unresolved. The CDR3 extends over 13 amino acids. The V end was cut by 5 bases, the J end by 1 base, with 8 bases between. Germline CDR1 reads MNHNS; CDR2 reads SASEGT. Here the CDR3 DNA reads TGTGCCAGCAGTTCTGACAATAACTATGGCTACACCTTC. Residues: CASSSDNNYGYTF.

This clone was observed a handful of times. The chain recombines TRBV6-5 with TRBJ1-4; D gene ambiguous. CDR1 and CDR2 from the germline V gene are MNHEY and SVGAGI. CDR3 size: 15 residues. V lost 0 bases and J 5 bases, leaving 10 bases between the germline ends. CDR3 sequence: CASSYSRVSNEKLFF. Written as DNA, the CDR3 is TGTGCCAGCAGTTACTCCCGGGTCAGCAATGAAAAACTGTTTTTT.

The CDR3 spells CASSSRAGDAYNEQFF. CDR3 DNA sequence: TGCGCCAGCAGCTCAAGAGCGGGAGACGCCTACAATGAGCAGTTCTTC. The V call is TRBV5-1, the J call TRBJ2-1; 8 positions match TRBD2. The V gene end was trimmed by 3 bases and the J gene end by 2 bases; junction bases not matched to a gene: 7. This CDR3 region has 16 residues. Germline V gene data show CDR1 as SGHRS and CDR2 as YFSETQ. Supplemented by reference TRBV5-1 and TRBJ2-1, the full variable domain reads KAGVTQTPRYLIKTRGQQVTLSCSPISGHRSVSWYQQTPGQGLQFLFEYFSETQRNKGNFPGRFSGRQFSNSRSEMNVSTLELGDSALYLCASSSRAGDAYNEQFFGPGTRLTVL.

The gene calls are TRBV4-1 and TRBJ2-3; 10 bases align to TRBD1. The V and J ends lost 1 base and 4 bases, in that order; junction bases with no gene match: 2. Germline-derived CDR1 and CDR2 are MGHRA and YSYEKL. The CDR3 extends over 15 amino acids. The CDR3 DNA reads TGCGCCAGCAGCCAAGTTGGGACAGGGGCAGATACGCAGTATTTT. Translation: CASSQVGTGADTQYF.

The chain couples TRBV7-2 to TRBJ1-4; TRBD1 agrees at 9 bases. V shed 5 bases, J shed 4 bases, and the junction held 2 bases outside the gene matches. There are 14 residues in the CDR3. Per the germline V gene, CDR1 is SGHTA and CDR2 is FQGNSA. In nucleotides, the CDR3 is TGTGCCAGCAGCCGGGACAGGGTTAATGAAAAACTGTTTTTT. This sequence encodes CASSRDRVNEKLFF.

The chain is built from TRBV4-1 and TRBJ2-2; TRBD1 matches at 11 bases. The trim removed 5 bases at V and 4 bases at J, leaving 3 bases unmatched. Germline CDR1 MGHRA, CDR2 YSYEKL. CDR3 size: 15 residues. CDR3 nucleotide sequence: TGCGCCAGCAGCGCCGGGACAGGGGGCACCGGGGAGCTGTTTTTT. It yields the protein CASSAGTGGTGELFF.

The CDR3 is CASSSDRRDTQYF. CDR3 DNA sequence: TGTGCCAGCTCATCGGACAGGAGAGATACGCAGTATTTT. The chain joins TRBV18 to TRBJ2-3; 7 nucleotides agree with TRBD1. Trimming took 5 bases from V and 5 from J; bases not matched to a gene: 4. The CDR3 extends over 13 amino acids. The V gene's germline CDR1 is KGHSH and CDR2 LQKENI.

V gene TRBV11-2 combines with J gene TRBJ2-1; 7 nucleotides match TRBD2. With 1 base clipped from V and 4 bases from J, the junction kept 1 base outside the gene matches. Germline values: CDR1 SGHAT, CDR2 FQNNGV. The CDR3 is 14 residues long. CDR3 sequence reads: CASSLGRGYNEQFF. In nucleotides, the CDR3 is TGTGCCAGCAGCTTAGGGCGGGGGTACAATGAGCAGTTCTTC.

The DNA of the CDR3 is TGTGCCAGCAGCTTCGGACTAGCGGGGAACACCGGGGAGCTGTTTTTT. Protein: CASSFGLAGNTGELFF. The gene calls are TRBV9 and TRBJ2-2; 11 nucleotides agree with TRBD2. Per germline, CDR1 SGDLS and CDR2 YYNGEE. CDR3 length: 16 residues. V was pared by 4 bases and J by 1 base, with 3 bases of the junction left unmatched.